This T cell receptor (beta chain) was profiled in a study of T-cell memory formation after mild COVID-19. Overall study findings and caveats: Day 15 to 85 contracting clones showed balanced CD4/CD8; day 15 to 37 expanders favored CD4+.

This clonotype was seen once. Its antigen remains unknown. CDR3 length: 14 residues. Per germline, CDR1 SGHNT and CDR2 YYREEE (reference sequence). V was trimmed by 3 bases and J by 2 bases, leaving 10 bases between them. From 5'RACE with constant-segment primers came TCR alpha and TCR beta cDNA libraries that carried sample barcodes and UMIs. TCRdb re-called the 5' RACE reads with MiXCR, one entry per CDR3 protein. The data hold about 560,000 distinct CDR3 sequences, with 17% observed a single time. What was sequenced was PBMCs or a T cell subset sorted from them (not recorded which). This receptor was obtained from an adult woman who had mild COVID-19 (a few samples of this study predate the infection). Cell type and time point are not known. The rearrangement links TRBV5-4 to TRBJ2-3; D not resolved. The CDR3 is CASSSPDNTDTQYF. The CDR3 DNA follows: TGTGCCAGCAGCTCCCCAGACAACACAGATACGCAGTATTTT.